A single sample gave rise to the 8 T cell receptor beta chains below, sequenced in a study of T cells in Graves' hyperthyroidism and ophthalmopathy. There were TCR beta CDR3 regions amplified from RNA transcripts. Primed by the HTBI set, a first-round RT-PCR was run on the TCR CDR3. Using its own MiXCR run on the multiplex PCR reads, TCRdb lists one record per CDR3 protein. The profile shows about 250,000 distinct CDR3 sequences, approximately 23% of them singletons. The specimen sequenced was blood. These receptors all stem from a middle-aged woman with Graves' ophthalmopathy.

This clonotype was observed many times. The chain employs TRBV30 and TRBJ1-2; 7 bases agree with TRBD1. CDR1 GTSNPN and CDR2 SVGIG come from the germline V gene (reference sequence). Trimming cost V 3 bases and J 7 bases; bases outside gene matches: 8. The CDR3 has 13 residues. CDR3 nucleotides: TGTGCCTGGAGCCAAACAGGGGCGGGTGGCTACACCTTC. This codes for CAWSQTGAGGYTF.

In its sample, this clonotype was seen many times. The chain joins TRBV4-2 to TRBJ2-7; weak D call: TRBD1 (7 bases). The CDR3 runs to 16 residues. Germline assignment: CDR1 LGHNA and CDR2 YNFKEQ. The ends were cut back, 0 bases at V and 1 base at J, with 13 bases in the middle. The DNA of the CDR3 is TGTGCCAGCAGCCAAGAATGGCCAGGGGGGTCCTACGAGCAGTACTTC. Protein product: CASSQEWPGGSYEQYF.

There are many counts of this clonotype. A clone one base away is much larger, so this may be a read error. CDR3 DNA sequence: TGTGCCAGCAGTTACAGCAGCCCCGGGACAGGGGGTGAAGAGCAGTACTTC. Protein: CASSYSSPGTGGEEQYF. The J gene is TRBJ2-7, the V gene TRBV6-5; 11 nucleotides match TRBD1. The CDR3 loop spans 17 amino acids. Germline V gives CDR1 MNHEY, CDR2 SVGAGI. J was trimmed by 7 bases and V by 2 bases; bases with no gene match: 13.

This clonotype was found many times. This chain joins TRBV19 and TRBJ1-2; 9 bases are a match to TRBD1. This CDR3 comprises 15 residues. V dropped 5 bases and J dropped 7; count of bases not matched to a gene: 11. CDR1 LNHDA and CDR2 SQIVND come from the germline V gene (reference sequence). CDR3: CASSGLDRGAGGYTF. CDR3 nucleotides: TGTGCCAGTAGTGGACTGGACAGGGGCGCGGGTGGCTACACCTTC.

This clonotype has a count of ten or more. The genes are TRBV28 and TRBJ2-7, with D perhaps being TRBD1 or TRBD2 (5 bases each). The V end was cut by 6 bases, the J end by 3 bases, with 21 bases between. CDR1 is MDHEN, CDR2 SYDVKM, per germline. CDR3 length: 16 amino acids. The CDR3 region is CASSSWRQGSFYEQYF. The CDR3 DNA reads TGTGCCAGCAGCTCGTGGAGGCAGGGAAGCTTCTACGAGCAGTACTTC.

The table lists this clonotype with a count of one. The V and J genes are TRBV13 and TRBJ2-2; D possibly corresponds to TRBD1 (6 bases). Trimming left V 7 bases short and J 5 bases short, with 20 bases between. The length of the CDR3 is 16 residues. Germline CDR1 PRHDT, CDR2 FYEKMQ (reference sequence). CDR3 DNA: TGTGCCAGCAAACAGGGACGAGGCGCTAGGACCGGGGAGCTGTTTTTT. This codes for CASKQGRGARTGELFF.

The V call is TRBV6-1, the J call TRBJ2-7; 8 nucleotides match TRBD2. Trimming removed 5 bases from V and 5 bases from J; junction bases left unmatched: 2. Germline CDR1 and CDR2: MNHNS and SASEGT. The CDR3 loop spans 12 amino acids. The CDR3 DNA reads TGTGCCAGCAGTAGCGGGAGTGACGAGCAGTACTTC. It specifies CASSSGSDEQYF.

Ten or more counts support this clonotype. Mismatch with germline at one junction end may stem from a read error. This chain uses TRBV12-3 or TRBV12-4 with TRBJ2-2, with D tentatively TRBD2 (5 bases). This CDR3 spans 14 amino acids. Here the CDR3 DNA reads TGTGCCAGCAAGCGGAGTGGAGGAGCCGGGGAGCTGTCTTTT. Translating it yields CASKRSGGAGELSF.